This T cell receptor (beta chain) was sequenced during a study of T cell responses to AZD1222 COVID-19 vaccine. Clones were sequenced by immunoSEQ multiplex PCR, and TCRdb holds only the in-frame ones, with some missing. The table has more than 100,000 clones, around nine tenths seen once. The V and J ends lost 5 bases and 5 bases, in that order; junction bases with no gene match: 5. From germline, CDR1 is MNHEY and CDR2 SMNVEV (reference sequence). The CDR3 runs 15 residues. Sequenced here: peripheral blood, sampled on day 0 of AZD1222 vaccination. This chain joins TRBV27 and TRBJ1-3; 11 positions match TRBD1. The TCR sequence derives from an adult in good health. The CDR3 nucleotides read TGTGCCAGCAGTCCCCGGGACAGGGGGAGAAACACCATATATTTT. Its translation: CASSPRDRGRNTIYF.